This TCR beta chain was recorded in a study of tumor-infiltrating lymphocytes in oesophageal squamous cell carcinoma (dated by TCRdb to 2015 to 2016). Libraries were prepared through PCR. Sequencing took place on an Illumina HiSeq 2000. In-frame beta chains were kept once TCRdb had trimmed the public reads at Q25 with fastp and called clones with MiXCR. For every CDR3 protein sequence, its rows merge into one entry that carries the most common genes and DNA. The sample table lists 15,000 to 20,000 distinct CDR3 sequences, about 50% of them with a count of one. The top ten constitute 23% of the sample. There are many counts of this clonotype. It has no known antigen specificity. A read error is likely, as this CDR3 ends without the conserved phenylalanine or tryptophan. The DNA is omitted, as the CDR3 cannot be located on it reliably, and the CDR3 follows TCRdb's listing. The CDR3 contains 9 residues when both ends are counted. CDR1 and CDR2, per the germline V gene, are SGHVS and FNYEAQ.

Sequenced: esophageal tumor tissue. Recombination connected TRBV7-6 to TRBJ2-6; the table assigns TRBD1, which was not confirmed against the DNA. The receptor comes from a male donor with esophageal squamous cell carcinoma. This receptor has the CDR3 CASTPFLRV.